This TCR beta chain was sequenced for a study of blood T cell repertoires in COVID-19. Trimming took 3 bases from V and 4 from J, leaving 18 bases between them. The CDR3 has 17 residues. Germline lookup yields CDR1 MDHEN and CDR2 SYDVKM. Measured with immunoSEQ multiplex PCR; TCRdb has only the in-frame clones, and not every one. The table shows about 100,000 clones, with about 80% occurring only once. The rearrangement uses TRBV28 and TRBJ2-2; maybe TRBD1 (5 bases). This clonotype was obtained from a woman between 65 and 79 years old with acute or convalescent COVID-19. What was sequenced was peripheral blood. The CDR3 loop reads CASSLQRWGLPTGELFF. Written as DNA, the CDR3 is TGTGCCAGCAGTTTGCAGCGCTGGGGCTTACCCACCGGGGAGCTGTTTTTT.